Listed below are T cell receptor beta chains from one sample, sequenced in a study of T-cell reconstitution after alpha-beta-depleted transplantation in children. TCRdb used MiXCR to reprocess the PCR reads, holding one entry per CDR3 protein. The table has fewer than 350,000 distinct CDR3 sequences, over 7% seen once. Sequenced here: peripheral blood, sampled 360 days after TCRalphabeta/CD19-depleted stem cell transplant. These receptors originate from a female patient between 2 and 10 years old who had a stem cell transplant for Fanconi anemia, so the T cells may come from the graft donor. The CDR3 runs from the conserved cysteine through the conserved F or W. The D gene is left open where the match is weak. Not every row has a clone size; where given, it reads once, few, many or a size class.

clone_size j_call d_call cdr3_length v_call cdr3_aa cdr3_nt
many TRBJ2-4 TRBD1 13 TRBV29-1 CSVVPGQGAIQYF TGCAGCGTTGTTCCGGGACAGGGGGCCATTCAGTACTTC
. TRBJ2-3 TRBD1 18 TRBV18 CASSPEKTGYRGTDTQYF TGTGCCAGCTCACCCGAAAAGACAGGGTACCGTGGCACAGATACGCAGTATTTT
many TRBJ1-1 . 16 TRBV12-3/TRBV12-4 CASSLKEGPKNTEAFF TGTGCCAGCAGTTTAAAGGAGGGGCCGAAGAACACTGAAGCTTTCTTT
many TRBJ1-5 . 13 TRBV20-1 CSATRGATQPQHF TGCAGTGCCACAAGAGGCGCGACTCAGCCCCAGCATTTT
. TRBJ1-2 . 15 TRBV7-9 CASSLDPELIYGYTF TGTGCCAGCAGCTTAGACCCCGAACTCATCTATGGCTACACCTTC
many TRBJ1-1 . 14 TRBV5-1 CASRWDPKSDEAFF TGCGCCAGCAGATGGGACCCTAAGAGCGATGAAGCTTTCTTT
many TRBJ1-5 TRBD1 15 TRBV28 CASSLAGGGSQPQHF TGTGCCAGCAGTTTAGCAGGGGGGGGGAGTCAGCCCCAGCATTTT
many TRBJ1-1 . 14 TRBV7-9 CASSLFAENTEAFF TGTGCCAGCAGCTTATTCGCGGAGAACACTGAAGCTTTCTTT
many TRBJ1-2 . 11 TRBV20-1 CSVRNTTGYTF TGCAGTGTTAGGAACACGACTGGCTACACCTTC
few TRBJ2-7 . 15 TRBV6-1 CASSPNWGSQYEQYF TGTGCCAGCAGCCCTAACTGGGGGTCCCAGTACGAGCAGTACTTC
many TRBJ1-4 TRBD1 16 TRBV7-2 CASRLRGTGFNEKLFF TGTGCCAGCAGATTAAGGGGGACAGGGTTTAATGAAAAACTGTTTTTT
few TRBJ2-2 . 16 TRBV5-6 CASSFLQDSGTGELFF TGTGCCAGCAGCTTCCTACAGGACTCGGGCACCGGGGAGCTGTTTTTT
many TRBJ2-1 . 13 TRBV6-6 CASSYKASNEQFF TGTGCCAGCAGTTACAAGGCGAGTAATGAGCAGTTCTTC
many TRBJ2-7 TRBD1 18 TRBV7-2 CASSLGYMDRGRFYEQYF TGTGCCAGCAGCTTAGGTTACATGGACAGGGGGCGCTTCTACGAGCAGTACTTC
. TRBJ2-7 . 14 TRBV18 CASSPRTDPHEQYF TGTGCCAGCTCACCAAGGACAGATCCACACGAGCAGTACTTC
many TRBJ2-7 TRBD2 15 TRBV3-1 CASSKGLAESYEQYF TGTGCCAGCTCTAAAGGACTAGCGGAATCCTACGAGCAGTACTTC
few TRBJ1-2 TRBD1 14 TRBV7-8 CASSSWTGEIFYTF TGTGCCAGCAGCTCATGGACAGGGGAAATTTTCTACACCTTC
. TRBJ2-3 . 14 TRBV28 CASSSQKFQDTQYF TGTGCCAGCAGTTCTCAAAAATTTCAAGATACGCAGTATTTT
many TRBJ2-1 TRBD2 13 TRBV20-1 CSVPTSGWDEQFF TGCAGTGTTCCGACTAGCGGATGGGATGAGCAGTTCTTC
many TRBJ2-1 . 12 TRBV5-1 CASSLTSFEQFF TGCGCCAGCAGCTTGACTAGTTTTGAGCAGTTCTTC
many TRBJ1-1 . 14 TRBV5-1 CASSLVLPNTEAFF TGCGCCAGCAGCTTGGTACTGCCGAACACTGAAGCTTTCTTT
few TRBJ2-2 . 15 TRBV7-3 CASSLHGGNTGELFF TGTGCCAGCAGCTTACACGGGGGGAACACCGGGGAGCTGTTTTTT
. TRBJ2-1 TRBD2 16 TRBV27 CASSPIRGGGLDEQFF TGTGCCAGCAGCCCAATCCGGGGGGGCGGCTTGGATGAGCAGTTCTTC
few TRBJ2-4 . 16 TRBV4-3 CASSQFRRGEDNIQYF TGCGCCAGCAGCCAATTTAGGAGGGGCGAGGATAACATTCAGTACTTC
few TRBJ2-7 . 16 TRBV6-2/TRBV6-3 CASSSTGSGTRGEQYF TGTGCCAGCAGCTCTACGGGAAGCGGAACACGAGGCGAGCAGTACTTC
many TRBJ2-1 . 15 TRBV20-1 CSARDPAASYNEQFF TGCAGTGCTAGAGATCCGGCGGCCTCCTACAATGAGCAGTTCTTC
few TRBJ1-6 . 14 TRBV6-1 CASRSGGDNSPLHF TGTGCCAGCAGGTCGGGGGGAGATAATTCACCCCTCCACTTT
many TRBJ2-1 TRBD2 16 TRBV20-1 CSANGATSGHYNEQFF TGCAGTGCTAATGGGGCGACTAGCGGGCACTACAATGAGCAGTTCTTC
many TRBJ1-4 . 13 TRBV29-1 CSAGSGANEKLFF TGCAGCGCTGGGTCCGGGGCTAATGAAAAACTGTTTTTT
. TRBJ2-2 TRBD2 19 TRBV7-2 CASSSVNLAGGSGVGELFF TGTGCCAGCAGCAGTGTTAATCTAGCGGGAGGTTCCGGTGTCGGGGAGCTGTTTTTT
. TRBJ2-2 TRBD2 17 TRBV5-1 CASSLFSGRSGTGELFF TGCGCCAGCAGCTTGTTTAGCGGGAGGTCAGGCACCGGGGAGCTGTTTTTT
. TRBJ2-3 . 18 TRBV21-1 CASSKETSGGVFTDTQYF TGTGCCAGCAGCAAGGAGACTAGCGGGGGGGTTTTCACAGATACGCAGTATTTT
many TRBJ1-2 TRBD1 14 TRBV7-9 CASSLRTGDYGYTF TGTGCCAGCAGCCTCAGGACAGGGGACTATGGCTACACCTTC
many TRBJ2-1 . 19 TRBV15 CATSRDTGQSQHRWNEQFF TGTGCCACCAGCAGAGATACAGGGCAATCGCAACATAGGTGGAATGAGCAGTTCTTC
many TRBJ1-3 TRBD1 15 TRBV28 CASSDGDRVGNTIYF TGTGCCAGCAGCGACGGGGACAGGGTTGGAAACACCATATATTTT
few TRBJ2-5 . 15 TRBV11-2 CASSLFRPWGETQYF TGTGCCAGCAGCCTCTTCCGCCCCTGGGGAGAGACCCAGTACTTC
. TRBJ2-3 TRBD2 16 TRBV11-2 CASSPLAGGLTDTQYF TGTGCCAGCAGCCCTTTAGCGGGGGGCCTAACAGATACGCAGTATTTT
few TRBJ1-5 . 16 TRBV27 CASSPEGAYSNQPQHF TGTGCCAGCAGTCCCGAAGGGGCTTATAGCAATCAGCCCCAGCATTTT
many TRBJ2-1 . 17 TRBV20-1 CSARDSARVSSYNEQFF TGCAGTGCTAGAGATAGTGCAAGGGTTAGCTCCTACAATGAGCAGTTCTTC
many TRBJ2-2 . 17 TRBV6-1 CASRPLAPGQNTGELFF TGTGCCAGCAGACCACTGGCTCCGGGACAGAACACCGGGGAGCTGTTTTTT